Below are 25 T cell receptor beta chains sequenced from a single sample in a study of control samples from healthy donors and cancer patients. Measured with immunoSEQ multiplex PCR; TCRdb has only the in-frame clones, and not every one. The sample comprises approximately 110,000 clones, roughly 90% of which are singletons, and approximately 7.8% rests with the top ten. The sequencing input was blood. The origin of the receptors is a woman under 30 in good health.

This clone was detected only a few times. The chain joins TRBV7-9 to TRBJ1-1, with a tentative D call TRBD1 (5 bases). The germline V gene encodes CDR1 SEHNR and CDR2 FQNEAQ (reference sequence). V lost 0 bases to trimming and J lost 6 bases, with 11 bases between them. CDR3 length: 14 residues. In DNA, the CDR3 is TGTGCCAGCAGCTTAGCGGATCGGGGCGCTGAAGCTTTCTTT. Its translation: CASSLADRGAEAFF.

The chain couples TRBV14 to TRBJ2-7; 10 bases are shared with TRBD1. Germline V gene sequence: CDR1 SGHDN, CDR2 FVKESK. The CDR3 extends over 14 amino acids. Losses at the gene ends were 3 bases for V and 3 bases for J; bases not matched to a gene: 2. CDR3 loop: CASSHGQGVYEQYF. In DNA form, the CDR3 reads TGTGCCAGCAGCCACGGACAGGGGGTCTACGAGCAGTACTTC.

The chain couples TRBV5-6 to TRBJ1-2; D remains unclear. CDR1 SGHDT and CDR2 YYEEEE come from the germline V gene. Trimming pared 0 bases from V and 5 bases from J, leaving 5 bases between. There are 12 residues in the CDR3. The CDR3 DNA follows: TGTGCCAGCAGCTTGGCACAGTATGGCTACACCTTC. Protein: CASSLAQYGYTF.

V and J are TRBV7-8 and TRBJ2-5; 9 bases map to TRBD1. The trim removed 4 bases at V and 4 bases at J, leaving 4 bases unmatched. The CDR3 spans 14 residues. Germline CDR1 SGHVS, CDR2 FQNEAQ. CDR3 sequence reads: CASSYRDRVETQYF. The CDR3 nucleotides are TGTGCCAGCAGCTACCGGGACAGGGTAGAGACCCAGTACTTC.

The rearrangement links TRBV28 to TRBJ1-1; D is undetermined. Looked up from germline, CDR1 is MDHEN and CDR2 is SYDVKM. This CDR3 has 12 amino acids. Trimming took 10 bases from V and 0 from J, leaving 9 bases between them. The CDR3 DNA follows: TGTGCCATCGGAACCTTGAACACTGAAGCTTTCTTT. This translates into CAIGTLNTEAFF.

This sequence joins TRBV11-2 and TRBJ1-2; D possibly corresponds to TRBD1 (5 bases). The CDR3 spans 14 residues. The V gene lost 5 bases and the J gene lost 2 bases, with 12 bases spanning the gap. Germline CDR1 is SGHAT and CDR2 is FQNNGV. This CDR3 is CASSTRDGNYGYTF. The CDR3 DNA sequence: TGTGCCAGCAGCACTCGGGACGGAAACTATGGCTACACCTTC.

The chain recombines TRBV10-3 with TRBJ1-2; D is unclear. Between the trimmed V and J ends, which lost 2 bases and 8 bases, there was a span of 12 bases. The germline V gene has CDR1 ENHRY and CDR2 SYGVKD. The CDR3 runs to 13 residues. CDR3 DNA sequence: TGTGCCATCAGTGAGGGACTTCAGCTAGGCTACACCTTC. This encodes CAISEGLQLGYTF.

This chain connects TRBV6-1 to TRBJ1-1; D not resolved. V gave up 2 bases and J gave up 1 base, with 17 bases separating them. The CDR3 contains 17 residues. Looked up from germline, CDR1 is MNHNS and CDR2 is SASEGT. CDR3 in amino acids: CASSEWVQGVTNTEAFF. CDR3 coding DNA: TGTGCCAGCAGTGAATGGGTGCAAGGTGTAACGAACACTGAAGCTTTCTTT.

The V call is TRBV7-2, the J call TRBJ1-2; D is perhaps TRBD1 (5 bases). The CDR3 has 13 amino acids. Germline values: CDR1 SGHTA, CDR2 FQGNSA. The germline V and J ends were trimmed by 4 bases and 4 bases, with 10 bases remaining between them. CDR3 bases: TGTGCCAGCAGCTCCGACAGCTTCTATGGCTACACCTTC. It specifies CASSSDSFYGYTF.

This clone was counted only a few times. The chain recombines TRBV5-4 with TRBJ1-1, with TRBD1 matching 7 bases. The CDR3 has 16 residues. Trimming took 6 bases from V and 3 from J; bases not matched to a gene: 14. Germline V CDR1 and CDR2: SGHNT, YYREEE (reference sequence). The CDR3 region has the DNA TGTGCCAGCAACGATCTACGGGACAGCTCAGACACTGAAGCTTTCTTT. Protein: CASNDLRDSSDTEAFF.

The chain couples TRBV4-3 to TRBJ2-1; D may be TRBD2 (6 bases). The CDR3 consists of 13 residues. Trimming took 0 bases from V and 10 from J, leaving 10 bases between them. The germline V gene encodes CDR1 LGHNA and CDR2 YSLEER. CDR3 DNA: TGCGCCAGCAGCCAAGAACGTCTAGCGGAGCAGTTCTTC. Translated, it gives CASSQERLAEQFF.

The rearrangement uses TRBV9 and TRBJ2-1; D possibly corresponds to TRBD2 (5 bases). CDR3 size: 15 residues. The germline gives CDR1 SGDLS, CDR2 YYNGEE. Trimming took off 2 bases at V and 2 bases at J, with 11 bases between the two ends. CDR3 DNA sequence: TGTGCCAGCAGCGTGGGCCTAGCTGCCTACAATGAGCAGTTCTTC. This encodes CASSVGLAAYNEQFF.

V usage is TRBV27 and J usage is TRBJ2-1; TRBD1 matches 9 bases. This CDR3 contains 15 residues. CDR1 and CDR2 (germline): MNHEY, SMNVEV (reference sequence). Losses at the gene ends were 5 bases for V and 8 bases for J; bases not matched to a gene: 10. CDR3 DNA sequence: TGTGCCAGCAGTAATAAAGTACAGGGGGCATATGAGCAGTTCTTC. Protein: CASSNKVQGAYEQFF.

J is TRBJ1-2 and V is TRBV6-5, with D maybe TRBD1 (5 bases). Germline V gene sequence: CDR1 MNHEY, CDR2 SVGAGI. Trimming cost V 5 bases and J 4 bases, with 17 bases left between them. The CDR3 contains 15 residues. The CDR3 here is CASSQTTGTSYGYTF. The CDR3 DNA is TGTGCCAGCAGTCAAACCACCGGGACCTCCTATGGCTACACCTTC.

The chain joins TRBV27 to TRBJ2-1; 11 bases line up with TRBD1. V lost 6 bases and J lost 0; bases outside the gene matches: 16. Germline CDR1 MNHEY, CDR2 SMNVEV (reference sequence). The CDR3 length is 20 residues. CDR3 in DNA: TGTGCCAGCAGCTTCCGGACAGGGGGCCATCAACGGAGCTCCTACAATGAGCAGTTCTTC. As protein: CASSFRTGGHQRSSYNEQFF.

The rearrangement joins TRBV5-4 to TRBJ1-1; 7 bases agree with TRBD1. V dropped 4 bases and J dropped 1; count of bases not matched to a gene: 1. The CDR3 covers 13 residues. Germline V CDR1 and CDR2: SGHNT, YYREEE (reference sequence). The DNA of the CDR3 is TGTGCCAGCAGCCGGGACAGGAACACTGAAGCTTTCTTT. As protein: CASSRDRNTEAFF.

The CDR3 region is CASSKAFWDSSSYEQYF. The CDR3 nucleotides are TGTGCCAGCAGCAAAGCTTTCTGGGACAGTAGCTCCTACGAGCAGTACTTC. V is TRBV21-1 and J is TRBJ2-7; the D call in the table, TRBD1, was not verified against the DNA. TRBV21-1 is deemed a pseudogene. The CDR3 is 17 amino acids.

V usage is TRBV6-5 and J usage is TRBJ2-1; TRBD2 agrees at 10 bases. V was clipped by 7 bases and J by 4 bases; unmatched bases: 4. The CDR3 runs to 14 residues. In germline, CDR1 is MNHEY, CDR2 SVGAGI. This CDR3 reads CASITTSGYNEQFF. The CDR3 bases are TGTGCCAGCATTACGACTAGCGGGTACAATGAGCAGTTCTTC.

V usage is TRBV7-2 and J usage is TRBJ1-3; D not certain. This CDR3 is 13 amino acids long. V dropped 3 bases and J dropped 1 base, with 4 bases sitting between them. Germline CDR1 is SGHTA and CDR2 is FQGNSA. This CDR3 reads CASSFASGNTIYF. The CDR3 DNA sequence: TGTGCCAGCAGCTTCGCTTCTGGAAACACCATATATTTT.

In this sample, this clone turned up once. V and J are TRBV5-6 and TRBJ1-4; D unclear. Germline CDR1 reads SGHDT; CDR2 reads YYEEEE. Trimming removed 0 bases at V and 5 bases at J, with 8 bases between. The CDR3 spans 14 residues. CDR3 nucleotides: TGTGCCAGCAGCTTGGCACGGAGGAATGAAAAACTGTTTTTT. Protein product: CASSLARRNEKLFF.

This clone was detected a few times. This chain uses TRBV29-1 with TRBJ1-1; no definite D call. The CDR3 covers 12 residues. Germline V CDR1 and CDR2: SQVTM, ANQGSEA. V was clipped by 7 bases and J by 3 bases, with 12 bases between them. The CDR3 DNA reads TGCAGCGCTGCGGCGGGGTACACTGAAGCTTTCTTT. Its protein is CSAAAGYTEAFF. Full variable domain (rest looked up from reference TRBV29-1 and TRBJ1-1): SAVISQKPSRDICQRGTSLTIQCQVDSQVTMMFWYRQQPGQSLTLIATANQGSEATYESGFVIDKFPISRPNLTFSTLTVSNMSPEDSSIYLCSAAAGYTEAFFGQGTRLTVV.

The chain is built from TRBV5-1 and TRBJ2-3, with TRBD2 matching 13 bases. The germline V gene encodes CDR1 SGHRS and CDR2 YFSETQ. CDR3 length: 19 residues. Germline trimming cut 2 bases from V and 2 bases from J; bases unmatched to any gene: 11. This CDR3 reads CASSLVPELAGGDTDTQYF. As DNA, the CDR3 is TGCGCCAGCAGCTTAGTCCCCGAACTAGCGGGAGGGGACACAGATACGCAGTATTTT.

This clone has only a few counts. The chain is built from TRBV5-5 and TRBJ1-6; D perhaps matches TRBD1 (6 bases). V gave up 4 bases and J gave up 9 bases, with 26 bases separating them. This CDR3 is 18 amino acids long. Per the germline V gene, CDR1 is SGHKS and CDR2 is YYEKEE (reference sequence). This CDR3 reads CASSQAMEQGLGVSPLHF. The DNA of the CDR3 is TGTGCCAGCAGCCAGGCTATGGAACAGGGTTTGGGAGTTTCACCCCTCCACTTT.

This sequence joins TRBV7-6 and TRBJ2-2; D call uncertain. Deletions cut 5 bases from V and 1 base from J, with 11 bases between. The CDR3 runs to 15 residues. Germline-derived CDR1 and CDR2 are SGHVS and FNYEAQ. CDR3 bases: TGTGCCAGCAGCGCTCGAGGCGGGAACACCGGGGAGCTGTTTTTT. Its protein product is CASSARGGNTGELFF.

The chain joins TRBV6-1 to TRBJ2-4; a weak D match, TRBD1 (7 bases). The V gene's germline CDR1 is MNHNS and CDR2 SASEGT. V dropped 6 bases and J dropped 12 bases, with 30 bases sitting between them. The CDR3 has 17 amino acids. DNA of the CDR3: TGTGCCAGCAGGGAAAGCGCCGGGAAAGCGGGTTCAGGGGGTCAGTACTTC. Amino acid sequence: CASRESAGKAGSGGQYF.